These 21 T cell receptor beta chains share one sample of origin, sequenced in a study of blood T cell repertoires in COVID-19. Assay used: immunoSEQ multiplex PCR; TCRdb lists only in-frame clones, some missing. The sample consists of some 120,000 clones, around 63% of them appearing once. The sequencing input was peripheral blood. Source of these receptors: a woman aged 70-85 years with acute or convalescent COVID-19.

There are a few counts of this clone. The DNA for the CDR3 is TGTGCCAGCGGACAGTACACCTACGAGCAGTACTTC. This sequence encodes CASGQYTYEQYF. This sequence joins TRBV6-6 and TRBJ2-7, with D perhaps matching TRBD1 (6 bases). The CDR3 is made up of 12 amino acids. The V end was cut by 8 bases, the J end by 2 bases, with 10 bases between. CDR1 is MNHNY, CDR2 SVGAGI, per germline (reference sequence).

This chain joins TRBV6-5 and TRBJ1-1; 7 bases are shared with TRBD1. Germline CDR1 and CDR2: MNHEY and SVGAGI. CDR3 length: 13 residues. The V gene end was trimmed by 5 bases and the J gene end by 3 bases; junction bases not matched to a gene: 3. CDR3 protein: CASSTGVYTEAFF. CDR3 sequence (DNA): TGTGCCAGCAGTACAGGGGTCTACACTGAAGCTTTCTTT.

V and J are TRBV6-1 and TRBJ2-1, with 7 bases lining up with TRBD1. J gave up 9 bases and V 2 bases, and 4 bases lay outside the gene matches. The CDR3 is made up of 13 amino acids. From germline, CDR1 is MNHNS and CDR2 SASEGT. CDR3 region: CASSERQGFEQFF. As DNA, the CDR3 is TGTGCCAGCAGTGAAAGACAGGGCTTTGAGCAGTTCTTC.

The chain combines TRBV5-1 with TRBJ2-2; possibly TRBD2 for D (5 bases). Germline V gives CDR1 SGHRS, CDR2 YFSETQ. The CDR3 has 15 residues. V gave up 4 bases and J gave up 1 base, with 11 bases separating them. CDR3: CASSPDGGNTGELFF. CDR3 bases: TGCGCCAGCAGCCCCGATGGAGGGAACACCGGGGAGCTGTTTTTT. Using reference TRBV5-1 and TRBJ2-2 for the parts outside the CDR3, the full variable domain is KAGVTQTPRYLIKTRGQQVTLSCSPISGHRSVSWYQQTPGQGLQFLFEYFSETQRNKGNFPGRFSGRQFSNSRSEMNVSTLELGDSALYLCASSPDGGNTGELFFGEGSRLTVL.

The rearrangement links TRBV7-8 to TRBJ2-5; 16 bases match TRBD2. CDR3 size: 16 residues. Unmatched junction bases numbered 6, after V lost 5 bases and J lost 6 bases. The germline gives CDR1 SGHVS, CDR2 FQNEAQ. CDR3 nucleotides: TGTGCCAGCAGCCCAGGGACTAGCGGGAGGGCGAAGACCCAGTACTTC. Translation: CASSPGTSGRAKTQYF. Looking up the rest from reference TRBV7-8 and TRBJ2-5 gives the full variable domain: GAGVSQSPRYKVAKRGQDVALRCDPISGHVSLFWYQQALGQGPEFLTYFQNEAQLDKSGLPSDRFFAERPEGSVSTLKIQRTQQEDSAVYLCASSPGTSGRAKTQYFGPGTRLLVL.

This clone was recorded a few times. The chain employs TRBV28 and TRBJ1-6, with D possibly TRBD1 on 6 matching bases. This CDR3 has 15 amino acids. The V and J ends lost 6 bases and 7 bases respectively, with 16 bases between them. From germline, CDR1 is MDHEN and CDR2 SYDVKM. This CDR3 is CASRRGGDLNSPLHF. CDR3 DNA sequence: TGTGCCAGCAGGCGAGGGGGGGACCTAAATTCACCCCTCCACTTT.

The chain carries TRBV9 and TRBJ2-3; 8 positions match TRBD1. The CDR3 covers 16 residues. Trimming at V came to 2 bases and at J to 4 bases, leaving 9 bases not matched to a gene. Germline CDR1 reads SGDLS; CDR2 reads YYNGEE. Here the CDR3 reads CASSVGQGWGSDTQYF. DNA of the CDR3: TGTGCCAGCAGCGTCGGACAGGGCTGGGGTTCAGATACGCAGTATTTT.

The V and J genes are TRBV19 and TRBJ2-6; maybe TRBD1 (6 bases). Germline-derived CDR1 and CDR2 are LNHDA and SQIVND (reference sequence). V was clipped by 5 bases and J by 2 bases, with 19 bases between them. This CDR3 contains 18 residues. Written as DNA, the CDR3 is TGTGCCAGTAGTCAAGGACCGGGACACAGGGCTGGGGCCAACGTCCTGACTTTC. Translated, it gives CASSQGPGHRAGANVLTF.

V is TRBV27 and J is TRBJ2-5, with 9 bases matching TRBD2. Germline lookup yields CDR1 MNHEY and CDR2 SMNVEV (reference sequence). V was clipped by 5 bases and J by 5 bases; unmatched bases: 12. The CDR3 runs to 16 residues. CDR3 in amino acids: CASSTGIAGVRETQYF. CDR3 bases: TGTGCCAGCAGTACCGGAATAGCGGGAGTACGGGAGACCCAGTACTTC.

This chain connects TRBV30 to TRBJ2-7; D is undetermined. The CDR3 runs to 12 residues. Trimming removed 1 base at V and 7 bases at J, with 11 bases between. Per the germline V gene, CDR1 is GTSNPN and CDR2 is SVGIG (reference sequence). The CDR3 sequence is CAWSEQQEEQYF. CDR3 sequence (DNA): TGTGCCTGGAGTGAACAGCAGGAAGAGCAGTACTTC.

The V and J genes are TRBV3-1 (or the pseudogene TRBV3-2) and TRBJ1-3, with D unclear. The length of the CDR3 is 14 residues. Between the trimmed V and J ends, which lost 7 bases and 4 bases, there was a span of 14 bases. The germline V gene encodes CDR1 LGHDT and CDR2 YNNKEL (reference sequence). CDR3 amino acids: CASKVEGFGNTIYF. The CDR3 DNA sequence: TGTGCCAGCAAGGTGGAGGGTTTCGGAAACACCATATATTTT.

The rearrangement joins TRBV7-2 to TRBJ1-4; 7 nucleotides align to TRBD1. V shed 5 bases, J shed 3 bases, and the junction held 9 bases outside the gene matches. In germline, CDR1 is SGHTA, CDR2 FQGNSA. CDR3 length equals 16 residues. CDR3 bases: TGTGCCAGCAGCCCCTGGGGCAGGGGGTCTAATGAAAAACTGTTTTTT. Its protein is CASSPWGRGSNEKLFF.

J is TRBJ2-7 and V is TRBV2, with TRBD1 matching 9 bases. The CDR3 length is 15 residues. V shed 6 bases, J shed 3 bases, and the junction held 9 bases outside the gene matches. Germline V gene lookup returns CDR1 SNHLY and CDR2 FYNNEI. The chain's CDR3 is CASSYGQGQDYEQYF. The DNA of the CDR3 is TGTGCCAGCAGCTACGGACAGGGGCAGGACTACGAGCAGTACTTC.

The chain joins TRBV19 to TRBJ2-7; 9 bases fit TRBD1. The V gene end was trimmed by 5 bases and the J gene end by 2 bases; junction bases not matched to a gene: 7. The germline CDR1 and CDR2 sequences are LNHDA and SQIVND (reference sequence). There are 15 residues in the CDR3. In DNA, the CDR3 is TGTGCCAGTAGTTTCGGACAGGGGAGGGCCTACGAGCAGTACTTC. It specifies CASSFGQGRAYEQYF. The variable domain in full, completed from reference TRBV19 and TRBJ2-7, reads DGGITQSPKYLFRKEGQNVTLSCEQNLNHDAMYWYRQDPGQGLRLIYYSQIVNDFQKGDIAEGYSVSREKKESFPLTVTSAQKNPTAFYLCASSFGQGRAYEQYFGPGTRLTVT.

This chain joins TRBV9 and TRBJ2-7, with D possibly matching TRBD2 (6 bases). Germline loops: CDR1 SGDLS, CDR2 YYNGEE. V was pared by 0 bases and J by 2 bases, with 12 bases between. The CDR3 has 15 residues. CDR3 nucleotides: TGTGCCAGCAGCGTAGAGGGCGGGGATACCTACGAGCAGTACTTC. Amino acids: CASSVEGGDTYEQYF.

The chain employs TRBV7-9 and TRBJ1-2; D is possibly TRBD1 (6 bases). This CDR3 has 12 amino acids. Germline CDR1 is SEHNR and CDR2 is FQNEAQ (reference sequence). Deletions cut 5 bases from V and 8 bases from J, with 12 bases between. The CDR3 DNA reads as TGTGCCAGCAGCGCCGGACAGATCGGCTACACCTTC. Protein product: CASSAGQIGYTF.

The chain employs TRBV29-1 and TRBJ2-7; D gene ambiguous. Trimming left V 4 bases short and J 5 bases short, with 9 bases between. The CDR3 is 11 residues long. CDR1 is SQVTM and CDR2 is ANQGSEA in the germline V gene. The CDR3 DNA follows: TGCAGCGTTGCCGGAGTTAACGAGCAGTACTTC. It encodes CSVAGVNEQYF.

The chain couples TRBV19 to TRBJ2-1; 9 bases fit TRBD1. In germline, CDR1 is LNHDA, CDR2 SQIVND (reference sequence). The trim removed 3 bases at V and 11 bases at J, leaving 5 bases unmatched. CDR3 size: 13 residues. This CDR3 is CASSIGTGSKQFF. DNA for the CDR3: TGTGCCAGTAGTATTGGGACAGGGTCGAAGCAGTTCTTC.

V gene TRBV5-4 combines with J gene TRBJ2-3; 10 bases align to TRBD2. V lost 0 bases to trimming and J lost 5 bases; unmatched junction nucleotides: 6. The length of the CDR3 is 16 residues. Germline CDR1 reads SGHNT; CDR2 reads YYREEE (reference sequence). This chain's CDR3 is CASSLGLAGVLDTQYF. In DNA, the CDR3 is TGTGCCAGCAGCTTGGGGCTAGCGGGAGTCTTAGATACGCAGTATTTT.

This clone was seen only once. V and J are TRBV11-2 and TRBJ2-5; 9 bases agree with TRBD2. The CDR3 length is 14 residues. In germline, CDR1 is SGHAT, CDR2 FQNNGV. V lost 4 bases to trimming and J lost 6 bases; unmatched junction nucleotides: 6. This CDR3 is CASSSGTSWKTQYF. The CDR3 DNA reads TGTGCCAGCAGCTCGGGGACTAGCTGGAAGACCCAGTACTTC.

The chain carries TRBV28 and TRBJ1-1; TRBD1 might be the D (6 bases). V lost 8 bases and J 1 base, leaving 8 bases between the germline ends. The CDR3 loop spans 12 amino acids. Germline values: CDR1 MDHEN, CDR2 SYDVKM. CDR3 loop: CASEDRNTEAFF. The CDR3 region has the DNA TGTGCCAGCGAGGACAGGAACACTGAAGCTTTCTTT.